This T cell receptor (beta chain) was retrieved from a study of blood T cell repertoires in COVID-19. Study at large: Sites across the United States, Italy and Spain contributed samples from acute and convalescent COVID-19. Nucleic acid was either cDNA or gDNA, and it came from T cells, B-cell-depleted T cells, or PBMCs.

In the original workflow: Nucleated cell number was recorded as an estimate derived from reference gene primer amplification. The repertoire was sequenced with immunoSEQ multiplex PCR; TCRdb's copy has only in-frame clones and lacks some. D and trimming come from the DNA, and the V and J calls and clone size come from that table. The table lists just over 25,000 clones, about nine tenths of them singletons. Source material: peripheral blood. This TCR was sampled from a human donor in a cohort sampled during active COVID-19.

The CDR3 DNA reads TGTGCCAGCAGCGTAGGATCGGTAGCGGGTTCCGGTGAGCAGTTCTTC. Translated: CASSVGSVAGSGEQFF. The gene calls are TRBV9 and TRBJ2-1; 7 bases align to TRBD2. Unmatched junction bases numbered 12, after V lost 0 bases and J lost 9 bases. The CDR3 covers 16 residues. Germline CDR1 SGDLS, CDR2 YYNGEE.